The 6 T cell receptor beta chains below come from one sample, sequenced in a study of kidney transplant recipient with SARS-CoV-2 infection. TCRdb reprocessed the reads via MiXCR and lists one record per CDR3 protein. The table shows approximately 250,000 distinct CDR3 sequences, with under 30% occurring only once. This specimen was a blood sample, taken at baseline and between days 110 and 120 from a kidney transplant recipient. These receptors were obtained from a male patient between 25 and 39 years old who had COVID-19 and was a kidney transplant recipient. Some T cells may possibly be graft donor cells.

Only a few counts were recorded for this clonotype. The chain is built from TRBV7-6 and TRBJ2-3; D not certain. The CDR3 has 15 amino acids. Trimming took 1 base from V and 4 from J, leaving 12 bases between them. In germline, CDR1 is SGHVS, CDR2 FNYEAQ. CDR3 loop: CASSLEVSKADTQYF. In DNA, the CDR3 is TGTGCCAGCAGCTTAGAGGTCTCAAAAGCAGATACGCAGTATTTT. Based on the CDR3 plus reference TRBV7-6 and TRBJ2-3, the full variable domain is GAGVSQSPRYKVTKRGQDVALRCDPISGHVSLYWYRQALGQGPEFLTYFNYEAQQDKSGLPNDRFSAERPEGSISTLTIQRTEQRDSAMYRCASSLEVSKADTQYFGPGTRLTVL.

This clonotype was recorded many times. This rearrangement joins TRBV6-8 to TRBJ1-2; no firm D call. The CDR3 covers 17 residues. V was trimmed by 4 bases and J by 4 bases, leaving 22 bases between them. The V gene's germline CDR1 is MNHGY and CDR2 SAAAGT. This CDR3 reads CASSSSSRSRKTYGYTF. As DNA, the CDR3 is TGTGCCAGCAGTTCGTCCTCACGCTCTAGAAAGACCTATGGCTACACCTTC.

This clonotype was recorded at least ten times. This chain connects TRBV3-1 to TRBJ1-1; D is undetermined. V lost 5 bases to trimming and J lost 4 bases, with 23 bases between them. This CDR3 contains 17 residues. Looked up from germline, CDR1 is LGHDT and CDR2 is YNNKEL (reference sequence). CDR3 amino acids: CASSTSYPISIRTEAFF. The CDR3 bases are TGTGCCAGCAGCACATCATATCCCATTTCAATTCGCACTGAAGCTTTCTTT.

This clonotype was counted many times. The gene calls are TRBV5-1 and TRBJ2-3; D is undetermined. Trimming removed 1 base at V and 4 bases at J, with 10 bases between. The CDR3 runs to 14 residues. Germline-derived CDR1 and CDR2 are SGHRS and YFSETQ. The DNA for the CDR3 is TGCGCCAGCAGCTTGTGGGTAGCCGCAGATACGCAGTATTTT. Translating it yields CASSLWVAADTQYF.

The sample holds a few counts of this clonotype. The chain couples TRBV27 to TRBJ2-3; D unclear. The CDR3 length is 16 residues. Germline V gene data show CDR1 as MNHEY and CDR2 as SMNVEV (reference sequence). Trimming removed 6 bases from V and 0 bases from J, with 16 bases in between. CDR3 DNA sequence: TGTGCCAGCAGCCCAACATCCCAACCTAGCACAGATACGCAGTATTTT. This translates into CASSPTSQPSTDTQYF.

About this clonotype itself: It may be a read error: a sequence one base away is much more abundant. The chain combines TRBV6-4 with TRBJ1-2; D is unclear. From germline, CDR1 is MRHNA and CDR2 SNTAGT. The V and J ends lost 5 bases and 4 bases respectively, with 23 bases between them. The CDR3 contains 17 residues. As DNA, the CDR3 is TGTGCCAGCAGTTCCAGCGGCCCACACGGAAAGACCTATGGCTACACCTTC. Protein sequence: CASSSSGPHGKTYGYTF.